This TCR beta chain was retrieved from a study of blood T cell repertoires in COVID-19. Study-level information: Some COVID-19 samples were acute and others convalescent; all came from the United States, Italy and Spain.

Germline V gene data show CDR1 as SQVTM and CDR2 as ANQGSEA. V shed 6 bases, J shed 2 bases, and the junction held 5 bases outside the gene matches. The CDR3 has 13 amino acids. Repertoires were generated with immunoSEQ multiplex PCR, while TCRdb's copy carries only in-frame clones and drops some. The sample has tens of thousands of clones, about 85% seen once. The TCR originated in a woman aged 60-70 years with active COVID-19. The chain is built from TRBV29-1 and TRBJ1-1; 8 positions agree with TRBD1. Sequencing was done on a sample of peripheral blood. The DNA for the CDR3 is TGCAGCGTCGAGGGACAGGCTAACACTGAAGCTTTCTTT. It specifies CSVEGQANTEAFF. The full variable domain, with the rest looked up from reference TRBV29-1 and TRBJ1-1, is SAVISQKPSRDICQRGTSLTIQCQVDSQVTMMFWYRQQPGQSLTLIATANQGSEATYESGFVIDKFPISRPNLTFSTLTVSNMSPEDSSIYLCSVEGQANTEAFFGQGTRLTVV.